This TCR beta chain was recorded in a study of OX40 agonist ivuxolimab in advanced cancers. TCRdb keeps only in-frame clones here, not all; method: immunoSEQ multiplex PCR. The sample has about 47,000 clones; approximately 88% are singletons. Germline V lookup: CDR1 SGHRS, CDR2 YFSETQ. CDR3 size: 16 residues. The trim removed 4 bases at V and 6 bases at J, leaving 8 bases unmatched. The chain links TRBV5-1 to TRBJ2-1, with 12 nucleotides matching TRBD2. Sequencing was performed on CD4+ or CD8+ T cells sorted from blood, taken in a trial of the OX40 agonist ivuxolimab. The origin of this receptor is an adult with an advanced solid tumor such as melanoma, head and neck, liver or kidney cancer. The CDR3: CASSQDPSGRANEQFF. The CDR3 DNA reads as TGCGCCAGCAGCCAGGACCCTAGCGGGAGGGCCAATGAGCAGTTCTTC.